The clone carrying this T cell receptor beta chain was counted at least ten times. Its antigen remains unidentified. From the 5' RACE reads, TCRdb called clonotypes with MiXCR, one entry per CDR3 protein. Here the sample spans about 42,000 distinct CDR3 sequences, around 2.9% being singletons. The data derive from a study of CD8 T cells in ankylosing spondylitis. Study-level points and caveats: The authors reported significant enrichment of disease-linked clones in matched ankylosing spondylitis synovial fluid. There was a TCR beta motif, made of several highly homologous variants, that appeared characteristic of ankylosing spondylitis blood.

This CDR3 is 15 amino acids long. Germline CDR1 SGDLS, CDR2 YYNGEE. V lost 4 bases and J lost 5; bases outside the gene matches: 9. Sequencing was done on a sample of blood, either unsorted or a sorted T cell fraction (not recorded which). This sequence originates from a male donor with ankylosing spondylitis or in good health (not recorded which). The chain couples TRBV9 to TRBJ2-1; 7 bases line up with TRBD2. Written as DNA, the CDR3 is TGTGCCAGCAGCTATGGCGGGAGTACCCACAATGAGCAGTTCTTC. It translates to CASSYGGSTHNEQFF.